The 22 T cell receptor beta chains below come from one sample, sequenced in a study of glioma-infiltrating T cells after dendritic cell vaccination. Sequencing used immunoSEQ multiplex PCR; TCRdb keeps in-frame clones, though not all of them. The data show about 30,000 clones, 85% to 95% seen once. The source was blood, collected before dendritic cell vaccination. The receptors originated from a human donor with glioblastoma.

J is TRBJ2-1 and V is TRBV30; possible D gene TRBD2, 7 bases. The CDR3 sequence is 15 residues long. Germline CDR1 is GTSNPN and CDR2 is SVGIG (reference sequence). Trimming left V 3 bases short and J 7 bases short, with 19 bases between. CDR3 nucleotides: TGTGCCTGGAGCTGGGGGGCTAGCGGAGAGAATGAGCAGTTCTTC. As protein: CAWSWGASGENEQFF.

The chain combines TRBV6-1 with TRBJ2-2; the match to TRBD1 covers 7 bases. J was trimmed by 6 bases and V by 5 bases; bases with no gene match: 6. The CDR3 loop spans 14 amino acids. In germline, CDR1 is MNHNS, CDR2 SASEGT. The CDR3 coding sequence is TGTGCCAGCAGTCAGCGACAGGGATCCGGGGAGCTGTTTTTT. It specifies CASSQRQGSGELFF.

Worth noting for this clone: A read error may account for a junction end that differs from germline. This chain uses TRBV10-3 with TRBJ1-2, with D possibly being TRBD1 (6 bases). This CDR3 has 14 residues. Germline-derived CDR1 and CDR2 are ENHRY and SYGVKD. The CDR3 loop is CASSKTGVDYGYTF. Written as DNA, the CDR3 is TGTGCCAGCAGTAAGACAGGAGTGGACTATGGCTACACCTTC.

This clone has just one count. The gene calls are TRBV6-1 and TRBJ1-4; the match to TRBD1 covers 8 bases. J was trimmed by 17 bases and V by 6 bases; bases with no gene match: 14. Germline V gene sequence: CDR1 MNHNS, CDR2 SASEGT. This CDR3 comprises 13 residues. The CDR3 DNA reads as TGTGCCAGCAGAGAGAGGCTCACGGACAGGGCTTTTTTT. Amino acids: CASRERLTDRAFF.

The V and J genes are TRBV7-6 and TRBJ2-1, with a possible D match to TRBD2 (5 bases). The CDR3 is 16 residues long. V lost 1 base and J lost 6, with 16 bases in between. CDR1 and CDR2 from the germline V gene are SGHVS and FNYEAQ. The CDR3 is CASSLVVGGFGNEQFF. As DNA, the CDR3 is TGTGCCAGCAGCTTAGTGGTCGGCGGGTTCGGCAATGAGCAGTTCTTC.

J is TRBJ2-1 and V is TRBV10-1; 8 bases are a match to TRBD2. The CDR3 is 13 residues long. CDR1 and CDR2 (germline): WNHNN, SYGVQD (reference sequence). V lost 10 bases and J lost 9; bases outside the gene matches: 11. CDR3 coding DNA: TGCGCCACTGCATCGGGGGGGCGGGGTGAGCAGTTCTTC. It codes for CATASGGRGEQFF.

The J gene is TRBJ2-7, the V gene TRBV11-2, with a weak D call TRBD2 (5 bases). The V gene lost 0 bases and the J gene lost 3 bases, with 15 bases spanning the gap. This CDR3 region has 16 residues. The germline V gene encodes CDR1 SGHAT and CDR2 FQNNGV. The CDR3 coding sequence is TGTGCCAGCAGCTTAGAAGCTAGCACCTCGTTCTACGAGCAGTACTTC. It specifies CASSLEASTSFYEQYF.

This chain connects TRBV4-1 to TRBJ2-1; TRBD2 matches 12 bases. V trimming: 1 base; J trimming: 8 bases; junction bases outside the gene matches: 6. This CDR3 spans 16 amino acids. Germline lookup yields CDR1 MGHRA and CDR2 YSYEKL. The CDR3 here is CASSQAPSGGAHEQFF. CDR3 DNA: TGCGCCAGCAGCCAAGCCCCTAGCGGGGGGGCCCATGAGCAGTTCTTC.

The CDR3 sequence: CASSLGVGGAGNEQFF. The CDR3 DNA follows: TGCGCCAGCAGCTTGGGAGTCGGGGGGGCCGGCAATGAGCAGTTCTTC. The chain links TRBV5-1 to TRBJ2-1, with 8 bases lining up with TRBD2. V lost 0 bases, J lost 6 bases, and 8 bases stayed unmatched. In germline, CDR1 is SGHRS, CDR2 YFSETQ. This CDR3 is 16 amino acids long. The full variable domain, in which reference TRBV5-1 and TRBJ2-1 provide the parts outside the CDR3, is KAGVTQTPRYLIKTRGQQVTLSCSPISGHRSVSWYQQTPGQGLQFLFEYFSETQRNKGNFPGRFSGRQFSNSRSEMNVSTLELGDSALYLCASSLGVGGAGNEQFFGPGTRLTVL.

The V and J genes are TRBV6-5 and TRBJ2-3, with D tentatively TRBD2 (6 bases). Trimming pared 0 bases from V and 4 bases from J, leaving 14 bases between. This CDR3 has 16 amino acids. Germline CDR1 and CDR2: MNHEY and SVGAGI. The CDR3: CASSYSAGRSADTQYF. The CDR3 DNA reads as TGTGCCAGCAGTTACTCGGCAGGGAGGAGTGCAGATACGCAGTATTTT.

This clone has only a few counts. V and J are TRBV6-5 and TRBJ2-7; D is possibly TRBD2 (7 bases). The CDR3 extends over 15 amino acids. The germline V gene has CDR1 MNHEY and CDR2 SVGAGI. The V end was cut by 2 bases, the J end by 3 bases, with 14 bases between. The CDR3 region has the DNA TGTGCCAGCAGTTACGTGCAGGGGAGGGTCTACGAGCAGTACTTC. Protein sequence: CASSYVQGRVYEQYF.

The V gene is TRBV18, the J gene TRBJ1-5, with 7 nucleotides matching TRBD1. This CDR3 has 15 amino acids. Per the germline V gene, CDR1 is KGHSH and CDR2 is LQKENI. With 6 bases clipped from V and 6 bases from J, the junction kept 11 bases outside the gene matches. CDR3 sequence: CASSRQGTVGQPQHF. Here the CDR3 DNA reads TGTGCCAGCTCTCGCCAAGGGACAGTGGGTCAGCCCCAGCATTTT.

The rearrangement uses TRBV6-5 and TRBJ2-7; 8 bases fit TRBD1. Germline V CDR1 and CDR2: MNHEY, SVGAGI. This CDR3 has 15 amino acids. Unmatched junction bases numbered 6, after V lost 5 bases and J lost 0 bases. The CDR3 DNA is TGTGCCAGCAGTACGACAGGGGTGAGCTCCTACGAGCAGTACTTC. It encodes CASSTTGVSSYEQYF.

The rearrangement links TRBV20-1 to TRBJ1-2; the D is unclear. This CDR3 region has 11 residues. Trimming removed 8 bases at V and 5 bases at J, with 12 bases between. The germline CDR1 and CDR2 sequences are DFQATT and SNEGSKA (reference sequence). The CDR3 loop is CSTLNEYGYTF. The CDR3 DNA reads as TGCAGTACCCTAAACGAGTATGGCTACACCTTC.

The rearrangement uses TRBV5-4 and TRBJ1-2; D is unclear. The CDR3 has 14 amino acids. The V end lost 0 bases, the J end lost 2 bases, and 8 bases lay between the germline ends. The germline V gene has CDR1 SGHNT and CDR2 YYREEE (reference sequence). CDR3 protein: CASSLDSWNYGYTF. CDR3 nucleotide sequence: TGTGCCAGCAGCTTGGACAGTTGGAACTATGGCTACACCTTC.

CDR3 sequence reads: CASSLAQGTWSQYF. CDR3 in DNA: TGTGCCAGCAGCTTGGCACAGGGGACCTGGTCTCAGTACTTC. The genes are TRBV5-6 and TRBJ2-5, with 7 bases matching TRBD1. The CDR3 consists of 14 residues. Looked up from germline, CDR1 is SGHDT and CDR2 is YYEEEE. Germline trimming cut 0 bases from V and 11 bases from J; bases unmatched to any gene: 10.

V is TRBV7-2 and J is TRBJ1-5, with 9 bases that match TRBD1. V lost 5 bases and J lost 4; bases outside the gene matches: 6. The CDR3 sequence is 15 residues long. From germline, CDR1 is SGHTA and CDR2 FQGNSA. The CDR3 DNA follows: TGTGCCAGCAGCGCCGGGACAGGGCGAAATCAGCCCCAGCATTTT. Protein: CASSAGTGRNQPQHF.

This rearrangement joins TRBV2 to TRBJ1-1; no firm D call. Trimming cost V 6 bases and J 5 bases, with 13 bases left between them. Looked up from germline, CDR1 is SNHLY and CDR2 is FYNNEI. The CDR3 is 13 residues long. CDR3 DNA: TGTGCCAGCAGCCGGGAAATGGGGACTGAAGCTTTCTTT. Translation gives CASSREMGTEAFF.

The J gene is TRBJ2-5, the V gene TRBV27; maybe TRBD2 (5 bases). V was shortened by 7 bases and J by 7 bases, with 19 bases between the two germline ends. The CDR3 extends over 14 amino acids. Germline CDR1 is MNHEY and CDR2 is SMNVEV (reference sequence). CDR3 nucleotides: TGTGCCAGCACGGACTTGGCAAGGGTTGGGACCCAGTACTTC. As protein: CASTDLARVGTQYF.

The chain has TRBV6-5 and TRBJ1-3, with D perhaps TRBD1 (6 bases). There are 12 residues in the CDR3. V lost 5 bases to trimming and J lost 4 bases, with 6 bases between them. CDR1 and CDR2 (germline): MNHEY, SVGAGI. CDR3 loop: CASSDRGNTIYF. The CDR3 bases are TGTGCCAGCAGTGACAGGGGAAACACCATATATTTT.

This chain uses TRBV2 with TRBJ1-4, with D possibly matching TRBD1 (5 bases). The CDR3 consists of 16 residues. Germline values: CDR1 SNHLY, CDR2 FYNNEI. V was pared by 0 bases and J by 8 bases, with 16 bases between. The CDR3 is CASSEAEGAEGEKLFF. The CDR3 DNA follows: TGTGCCAGCAGTGAAGCGGAAGGGGCGGAGGGGGAAAAACTGTTTTTT.

The genes are TRBV5-1 and TRBJ1-5; D unresolved. The CDR3 is made up of 15 amino acids. Germline CDR1 and CDR2: SGHRS and YFSETQ. Trimming pared 0 bases from V and 0 bases from J, leaving 7 bases between. CDR3 coding DNA: TGCGCCAGCAGCTTGGCCTACGGTAGCAATCAGCCCCAGCATTTT. Translation: CASSLAYGSNQPQHF. The full variable domain, its missing parts supplied by reference TRBV5-1 and TRBJ1-5, is KAGVTQTPRYLIKTRGQQVTLSCSPISGHRSVSWYQQTPGQGLQFLFEYFSETQRNKGNFPGRFSGRQFSNSRSEMNVSTLELGDSALYLCASSLAYGSNQPQHFGDGTRLSIL.